One and the same sample provided the 20 T cell receptor beta chains below, sequenced in a study of identical twins. TCRdb called the 5' RACE reads again in MiXCR, with one record for every CDR3 protein. Among roughly 1,500,000 distinct CDR3 sequences, about 30% were seen once, and the ten largest hold less than 0.35%. The sample consisted of cord blood. The receptors come from a newborn girl in good health.

This clonotype has only a few counts. V gene TRBV12-3 or TRBV12-4 combines with J gene TRBJ2-1; 9 bases are shared with TRBD2. There are 15 residues in the CDR3. V shed 7 bases, J shed 4 bases, and the junction held 8 bases outside the gene matches. The CDR3 is CASTSTSGLYNEQFF. The CDR3 coding sequence is TGTGCCAGCACCTCGACTAGCGGTCTTTACAATGAGCAGTTCTTC.

This clonotype was found many times. The rearrangement uses TRBV6-2 or TRBV6-3 and TRBJ2-3; D may be TRBD2 (5 bases). The CDR3 is made up of 20 amino acids. The V and J ends lost 7 bases and 0 bases respectively, with 29 bases between them. Germline V gene lookup returns CDR1 MNHEY and CDR2 SVGEGT. Here the CDR3 DNA reads TGTGCCAGCATTCCCGGGCTAAGTATGCGGAGGAGCCCCAGCACAGATACGCAGTATTTT. This encodes CASIPGLSMRRSPSTDTQYF.

The sample holds a few counts of this clonotype. The chain carries TRBV4-1 and TRBJ2-3; 11 bases are a match to TRBD2. The CDR3 totals 17 residues. Germline V gene sequence: CDR1 MGHRA, CDR2 YSYEKL. Unmatched junction bases numbered 9, after V lost 1 base and J lost 6 bases. The CDR3 nucleotides are TGCGCCAGCAGCCAAGGGACTCTAGCGGGGGGTTGGGATACGCAGTATTTT. This gives the protein CASSQGTLAGGWDTQYF.

J is TRBJ2-7 and V is TRBV25-1; 9 bases align to TRBD1. J lost 6 bases, V lost 6 bases, and 12 bases had no gene match. Germline values: CDR1 MGHDK, CDR2 SYGVNS. The CDR3 has 15 residues. The CDR3 spells CASSEKGTGFGEQYF. The CDR3, as DNA: TGTGCCAGCAGCGAGAAGGGGACAGGGTTCGGCGAGCAGTACTTC.

This clonotype was seen at least ten times. The rearrangement joins TRBV12-3 or TRBV12-4 to TRBJ2-3, with D tentatively TRBD1 (6 bases). This CDR3 contains 14 residues. The germline V and J ends were trimmed by 6 bases and 2 bases, with 12 bases remaining between them. Here the CDR3 DNA reads TGTGCCAGCAGCCTTCAGGGGACCACAGATACGCAGTATTTT. Its translation: CASSLQGTTDTQYF.

This sequence joins TRBV12-3 or TRBV12-4 and TRBJ1-1; D gene ambiguous. V was pared by 7 bases and J by 2 bases, with 14 bases between. The CDR3 is 14 residues long. CDR3 region: CASTRTLGNTEAFF. The CDR3 nucleotides read TGTGCCAGCACCCGGACGCTGGGAAACACTGAAGCTTTCTTT.

The rearrangement joins TRBV28 to TRBJ1-6; a weak D match, TRBD1 (6 bases). The CDR3 sequence is 14 residues long. Trimming pared 7 bases from V and 5 bases from J, leaving 12 bases between. CDR1 is MDHEN, CDR2 SYDVKM, per germline. The CDR3 DNA reads as TGTGCCAGCAACCCCACAGGGCATAATTCACCCCTCCACTTT. This sequence encodes CASNPTGHNSPLHF.

The genes are TRBV12-3 or TRBV12-4 and TRBJ2-1; 8 bases fit TRBD2. V lost 7 bases, J lost 8 bases, and 7 bases stayed unmatched. The CDR3 runs to 13 residues. The chain's CDR3 is CASIQREFDEQFF. DNA of the CDR3: TGTGCCAGCATCCAGCGGGAGTTCGATGAGCAGTTCTTC.

The genes are TRBV9 and TRBJ2-1, with 8 positions matching TRBD2. This CDR3 contains 16 residues. Trimming cost V 2 bases and J 8 bases; bases outside gene matches: 12. CDR1 and CDR2 (germline): SGDLS, YYNGEE. CDR3 residues: CASSVLGLAGPDEQFF. The CDR3 nucleotides read TGTGCCAGCAGCGTCCTGGGGCTAGCGGGTCCAGATGAGCAGTTCTTC.

The chain employs TRBV5-1 and TRBJ2-2; no clear D gene. CDR1 and CDR2 (germline): SGHRS, YFSETQ. This CDR3 is built from 16 residues. The ends were cut back, 2 bases at V and 1 base at J, with 12 bases in the middle. The CDR3: CASSFLRLQNTGELFF. CDR3 bases: TGCGCCAGCAGCTTCTTGAGACTCCAGAACACCGGGGAGCTGTTTTTT.

The CDR3 protein is CASSPRAGGRSTDTQYF. The CDR3 nucleotides read TGTGCCAGCAGCCCTAGAGCGGGGGGGAGAAGCACAGATACGCAGTATTTT. The chain employs TRBV5-4 and TRBJ2-3; 10 bases align to TRBD2. Germline trimming cut 4 bases from V and 0 bases from J; bases unmatched to any gene: 8. Germline V gene lookup returns CDR1 SGHNT and CDR2 YYREEE (reference sequence). The CDR3 length is 17 residues.

The genes are TRBV5-1 and TRBJ1-6; D is possibly TRBD1 (6 bases). Germline CDR1 and CDR2: SGHRS and YFSETQ. The V end was cut by 0 bases, the J end by 7 bases, with 11 bases between. The CDR3 runs to 15 residues. CDR3 in DNA: TGCGCCAGCAGCTTGGACAGGGAAAGGAATTCACCCCTCCACTTT. This encodes CASSLDRERNSPLHF. Supplemented by reference TRBV5-1 and TRBJ1-6, the full variable domain reads KAGVTQTPRYLIKTRGQQVTLSCSPISGHRSVSWYQQTPGQGLQFLFEYFSETQRNKGNFPGRFSGRQFSNSRSEMNVSTLELGDSALYLCASSLDRERNSPLHFGNGTRLTVT.

This chain connects TRBV5-1 to TRBJ2-1; the D gene could be TRBD1 or TRBD2 (5 bases each). Germline lookup yields CDR1 SGHRS and CDR2 YFSETQ. The CDR3 loop spans 15 amino acids. Trimming left V 2 bases short and J 7 bases short, with 16 bases between. Here the CDR3 reads CASSFETGRVNEQFF. Here the CDR3 DNA reads TGCGCCAGCAGCTTTGAGACGGGACGGGTGAATGAGCAGTTCTTC.

This clonotype was seen more than once but under ten times. The V gene is TRBV5-1, the J gene TRBJ2-4, with D tentatively TRBD1 (6 bases). In germline, CDR1 is SGHRS, CDR2 YFSETQ. This CDR3 comprises 13 residues. The V end was cut by 0 bases, the J end by 7 bases, with 8 bases between. CDR3 sequence reads: CASSLEGENIQYF. For the CDR3, the DNA is TGCGCCAGCAGCTTGGAGGGGGAGAACATTCAGTACTTC.

This clonotype was seen only a few times. The chain couples TRBV20-1 to TRBJ2-1; no reliable D call. CDR1 DFQATT and CDR2 SNEGSKA come from the germline V gene (reference sequence). With 4 bases removed from V and 0 bases from J, the gap between germline ends came to 16 bases. The CDR3 sequence is 16 residues long. The CDR3 DNA reads as TGCAGTGCTACCGGTCTGGGGTTGAGCTCCTACAATGAGCAGTTCTTC. This codes for CSATGLGLSSYNEQFF.

The chain has TRBV24-1 and TRBJ2-7, with D perhaps TRBD1 (5 bases). The closer fit of TRBJ2-5 to the DNA end suggests the J call may be wrong. CDR1 KGHDR and CDR2 SFDVKD come from the germline V gene. The CDR3 length is 13 residues. CDR3 protein: CATSATGQETQYF. Written as DNA, the CDR3 is TGTGCCACCAGTGCTACAGGTCAGGAGACCCAGTACTTC.

The rearrangement joins TRBV11-2 to TRBJ2-5; D possibly corresponds to TRBD2 (7 bases). The V and J ends lost 3 bases and 0 bases respectively, with 11 bases between them. The CDR3 spans 15 residues. Germline lookup yields CDR1 SGHAT and CDR2 FQNNGV. The CDR3 bases are TGTGCCAGCAGCTTGAGGGGGGGGTACCAAGAGACCCAGTACTTC. This gives the protein CASSLRGGYQETQYF.

This chain uses TRBV20-1 with TRBJ2-7; perhaps TRBD2 as D (5 bases). The CDR3 spans 11 residues. The germline V gene encodes CDR1 DFQATT and CDR2 SNEGSKA (reference sequence). V was trimmed by 0 bases and J by 5 bases, leaving 5 bases between them. The CDR3 region has the DNA TGCAGTGCTAGAGAGAGGGACGAGCAGTACTTC. Its protein is CSARERDEQYF.

Only a few counts were recorded for this clonotype. The genes are TRBV11-2 and TRBJ2-7; the D is unclear. The CDR3 loop spans 14 amino acids. Germline V gene lookup returns CDR1 SGHAT and CDR2 FQNNGV. V was pared by 5 bases and J by 3 bases, with 14 bases between. This chain's CDR3 is CASSDRPVGYEQYF. The DNA of the CDR3 is TGTGCCAGCAGCGATCGACCCGTTGGCTACGAGCAGTACTTC.

The rearrangement joins TRBV5-1 to TRBJ2-3; 7 bases map to TRBD1. The germline V gene has CDR1 SGHRS and CDR2 YFSETQ. Unmatched junction bases numbered 2, after V lost 4 bases and J lost 0 bases. CDR3 length: 14 residues. The CDR3 here is CASSGQASTDTQYF. CDR3 nucleotide sequence: TGCGCCAGCAGCGGACAGGCTAGCACAGATACGCAGTATTTT.